The present TCR beta chain was sequenced within a study of cytomegalovirus exposure and HLA in healthy donors. About the study: The approximately 110 validation repertoires used the same platform as the 650 to 750 first-cohort repertoires, a later analysis reported. Study-level findings and limits: Listed as cytomegalovirus-associated were about 160 TCR beta chains. Reports credit the classifier with highly specific, highly sensitive diagnosis of cytomegalovirus status.

The assay was immunoSEQ multiplex PCR, and TCRdb's table has in-frame clones only and misses some. The table shows 150,000 to 200,000 clones, with about 96% occurring only once. About this clone itself: Antigen unknown.

This clonotype originated in a woman aged 18-29 years in good health and CMV-seronegative. The material sequenced was PBMCs.

CDR3 DNA sequence: TGTGCCAGCAGCACTTATAGCAGGGGCTACAATGAGCAGTTCTTC. Protein sequence: CASSTYSRGYNEQFF. The chain has TRBV7-6 and TRBJ2-1; maybe TRBD1 (6 bases). This CDR3 spans 15 amino acids. Per germline, CDR1 SGHVS and CDR2 FNYEAQ. V was trimmed by 5 bases and J by 3 bases, leaving 14 bases between them.